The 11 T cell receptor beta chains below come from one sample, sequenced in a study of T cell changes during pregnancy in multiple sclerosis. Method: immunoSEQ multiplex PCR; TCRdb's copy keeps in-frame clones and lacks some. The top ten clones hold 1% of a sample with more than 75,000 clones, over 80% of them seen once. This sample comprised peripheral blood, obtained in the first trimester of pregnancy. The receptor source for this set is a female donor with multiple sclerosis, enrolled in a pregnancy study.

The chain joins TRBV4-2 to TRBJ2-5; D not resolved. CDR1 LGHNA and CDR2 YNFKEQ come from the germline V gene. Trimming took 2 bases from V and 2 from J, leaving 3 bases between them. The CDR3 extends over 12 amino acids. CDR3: CASSQPQETQYF. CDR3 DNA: TGTGCCAGCAGCCAACCTCAAGAGACCCAGTACTTC.

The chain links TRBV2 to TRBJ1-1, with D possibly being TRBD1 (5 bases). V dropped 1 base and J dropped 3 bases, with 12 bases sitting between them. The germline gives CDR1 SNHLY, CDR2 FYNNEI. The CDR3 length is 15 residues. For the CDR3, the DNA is TGTGCCAGCAGTGAAGATAGGGCAGGGCACACTGAAGCTTTCTTT. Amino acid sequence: CASSEDRAGHTEAFF.

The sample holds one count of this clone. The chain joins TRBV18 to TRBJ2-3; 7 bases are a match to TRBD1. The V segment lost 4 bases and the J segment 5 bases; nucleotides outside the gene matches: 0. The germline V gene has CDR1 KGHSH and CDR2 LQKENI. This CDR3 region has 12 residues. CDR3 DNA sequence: TGTGCCAGCTCACGGACAGGAGATACGCAGTATTTT. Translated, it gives CASSRTGDTQYF.

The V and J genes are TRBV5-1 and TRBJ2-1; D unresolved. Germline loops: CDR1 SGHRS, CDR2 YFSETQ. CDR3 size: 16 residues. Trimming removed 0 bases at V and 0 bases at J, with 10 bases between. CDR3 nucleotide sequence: TGCGCCAGCAGCTTGGTGGCGGTCTACTCCTACAATGAGCAGTTCTTC. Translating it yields CASSLVAVYSYNEQFF. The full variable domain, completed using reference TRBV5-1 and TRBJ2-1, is KAGVTQTPRYLIKTRGQQVTLSCSPISGHRSVSWYQQTPGQGLQFLFEYFSETQRNKGNFPGRFSGRQFSNSRSEMNVSTLELGDSALYLCASSLVAVYSYNEQFFGPGTRLTVL.

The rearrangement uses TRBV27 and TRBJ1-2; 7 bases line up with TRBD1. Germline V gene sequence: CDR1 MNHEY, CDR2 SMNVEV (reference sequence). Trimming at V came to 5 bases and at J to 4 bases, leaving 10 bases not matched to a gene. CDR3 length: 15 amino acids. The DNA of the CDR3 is TGTGCCAGCAGTCCTCCCTGGGGACAGTCCTATGGCTACACCTTC. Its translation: CASSPPWGQSYGYTF.

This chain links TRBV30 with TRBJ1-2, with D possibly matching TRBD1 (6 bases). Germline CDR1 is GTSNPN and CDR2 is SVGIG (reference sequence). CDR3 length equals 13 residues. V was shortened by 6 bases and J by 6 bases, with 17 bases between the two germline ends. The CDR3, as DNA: TGTGCCTGCCCGGGACACCAAGATGATGGCTACACCTTC. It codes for CACPGHQDDGYTF.

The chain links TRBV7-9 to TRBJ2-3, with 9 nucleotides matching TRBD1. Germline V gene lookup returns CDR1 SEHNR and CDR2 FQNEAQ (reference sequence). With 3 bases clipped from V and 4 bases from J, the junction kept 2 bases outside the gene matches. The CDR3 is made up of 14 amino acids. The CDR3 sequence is CASSFDRGSDTQYF. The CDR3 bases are TGTGCCAGCAGCTTCGACAGGGGGTCAGATACGCAGTATTTT.

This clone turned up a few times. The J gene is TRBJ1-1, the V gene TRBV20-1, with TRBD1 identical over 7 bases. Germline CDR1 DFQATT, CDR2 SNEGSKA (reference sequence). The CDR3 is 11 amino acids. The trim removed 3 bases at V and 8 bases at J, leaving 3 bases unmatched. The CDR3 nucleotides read TGCAGTGCTAGTAGACAGGGAGAAGCTTTCTTT. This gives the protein CSASRQGEAFF.

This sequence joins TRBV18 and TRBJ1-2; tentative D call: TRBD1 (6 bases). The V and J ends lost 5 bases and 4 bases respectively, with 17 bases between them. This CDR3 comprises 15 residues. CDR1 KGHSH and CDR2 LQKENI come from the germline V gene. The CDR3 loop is CASSDRTEGSYGYTF. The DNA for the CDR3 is TGTGCCAGCTCAGATAGGACAGAGGGAAGCTATGGCTACACCTTC.

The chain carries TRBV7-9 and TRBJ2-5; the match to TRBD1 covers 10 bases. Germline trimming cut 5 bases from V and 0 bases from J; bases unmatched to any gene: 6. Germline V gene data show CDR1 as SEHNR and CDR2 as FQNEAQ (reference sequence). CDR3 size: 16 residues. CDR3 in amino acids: CASSLQTGGYQETQYF. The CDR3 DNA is TGTGCCAGCAGCCTGCAGACAGGGGGCTACCAAGAGACCCAGTACTTC.

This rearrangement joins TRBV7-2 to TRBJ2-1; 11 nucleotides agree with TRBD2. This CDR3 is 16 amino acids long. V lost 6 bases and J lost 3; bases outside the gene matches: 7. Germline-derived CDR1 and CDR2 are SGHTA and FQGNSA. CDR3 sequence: CASRGSGGASYNEQFF. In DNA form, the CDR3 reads TGTGCCAGCAGGGGTAGCGGGGGGGCCAGCTACAATGAGCAGTTCTTC.